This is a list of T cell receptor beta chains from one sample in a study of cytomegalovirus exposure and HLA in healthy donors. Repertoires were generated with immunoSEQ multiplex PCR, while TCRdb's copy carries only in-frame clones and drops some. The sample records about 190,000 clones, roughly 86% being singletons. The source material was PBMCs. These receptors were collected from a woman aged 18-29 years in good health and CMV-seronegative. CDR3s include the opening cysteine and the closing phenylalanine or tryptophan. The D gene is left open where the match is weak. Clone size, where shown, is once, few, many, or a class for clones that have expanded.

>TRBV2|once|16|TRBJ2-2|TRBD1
CASGRDRGLNTGELFF
TGTGCCAGCGGCCGGGACAGGGGGTTGAACACCGGGGAGCTGTTTTTT
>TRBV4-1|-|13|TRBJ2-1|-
CASSHPDRLDRFF
TGCGCCAGCAGCCACCCCGACAGGTTGGATCGGTTCTTC
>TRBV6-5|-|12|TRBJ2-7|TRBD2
CASSYGGGEQYF
TGTGCCAGCAGTTATGGGGGGGGCGAGCAGTACTTC
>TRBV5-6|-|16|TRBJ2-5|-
CASSFGGALAQETQYF
TGTGCCAGCAGCTTTGGAGGGGCACTAGCACAAGAGACCCAGTACTTC
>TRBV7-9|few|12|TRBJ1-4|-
CASSPLDEKLFF
TGTGCCAGCAGCCCACTCGATGAAAAACTGTTTTTT
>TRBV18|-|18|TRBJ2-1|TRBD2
CASSPPVELAGGYNEQFF
TGTGCCAGCTCACCACCGGTGGAGCTAGCGGGAGGGTACAATGAGCAGTTCTTC
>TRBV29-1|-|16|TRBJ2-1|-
CSVEAMELSTYNEQFF
TGCAGCGTTGAAGCCATGGAACTATCGACCTACAATGAGCAGTTCTTC
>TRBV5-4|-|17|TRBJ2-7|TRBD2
CASSLGLAGRTSREQYF
TGTGCCAGCAGCTTGGGACTAGCGGGAAGAACATCGCGCGAGCAGTACTTC
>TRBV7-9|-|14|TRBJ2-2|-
CASSFGGATGELFF
TGTGCCAGCAGCTTTGGCGGGGCCACCGGGGAGCTGTTTTTT
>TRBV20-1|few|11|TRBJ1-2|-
CSASPNYGYTF
TGCAGTGCTAGCCCGAACTATGGCTACACCTTC
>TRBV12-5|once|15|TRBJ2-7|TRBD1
CASGLGPGQGDEQYF
TGTGCTAGTGGTTTGGGACCGGGACAGGGAGACGAGCAGTACTTC
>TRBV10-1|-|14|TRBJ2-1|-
CASSALGVPDEQFF
TGCGCCAGCAGTGCCCTAGGGGTACCGGATGAGCAGTTCTTC
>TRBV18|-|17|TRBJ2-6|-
CASSPLELGSGANVLTF
TGTGCCAGCTCACCATTGGAGTTGGGCTCTGGGGCCAACGTCCTGACTTTC
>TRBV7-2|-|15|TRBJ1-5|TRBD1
CASSSTGGINQPQHF
TGTGCCAGCAGCTCCACAGGGGGGATCAATCAGCCCCAGCATTTT
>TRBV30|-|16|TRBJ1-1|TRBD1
CAWSVFFSEGQGEAFF
TGTGCCTGGAGTGTATTTTTCTCTGAGGGACAGGGTGAAGCTTTCTTT
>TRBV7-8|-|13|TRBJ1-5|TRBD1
CASSGQGNQPQHF
TGTGCCAGCAGTGGACAGGGCAATCAGCCCCAGCATTTT
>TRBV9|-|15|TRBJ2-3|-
CASSARASQPDTQYF
TGTGCCAGCAGCGCCCGCGCTAGTCAACCAGATACGCAGTATTTT
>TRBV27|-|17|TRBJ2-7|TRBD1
CASSFAGTGPNSYEQYF
TGTGCCAGCAGTTTTGCCGGGACAGGGCCTAACTCCTACGAGCAGTACTTC
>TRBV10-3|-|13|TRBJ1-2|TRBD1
CAINMGQSYGYTF
TGTGCCATCAATATGGGACAGTCCTATGGCTACACCTTC
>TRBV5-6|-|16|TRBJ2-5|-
CASSVDRAIKRGTQYF
TGTGCCAGCAGCGTGGATCGAGCGATAAAAAGAGGGACCCAGTACTTC
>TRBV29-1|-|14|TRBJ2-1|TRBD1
CSVGRQGQGDEQFF
TGCAGCGTTGGGAGACAGGGACAGGGGGATGAGCAGTTCTTC
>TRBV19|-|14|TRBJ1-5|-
CASRSGVYGQPQHF
TGTGCCAGTAGGTCCGGAGTGTATGGTCAGCCCCAGCATTTT
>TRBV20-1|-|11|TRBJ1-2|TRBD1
CSARTGQGYTF
TGCAGTGCTAGGACAGGGCAAGGCTACACCTTC
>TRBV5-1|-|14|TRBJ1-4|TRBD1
CASSLGDSNEKLFF
TGCGCCAGCAGCTTGGGGGACAGTAATGAAAAACTGTTTTTT
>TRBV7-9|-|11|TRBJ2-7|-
CASTGAYEQYF
TGTGCCAGCACAGGGGCCTACGAGCAGTACTTC
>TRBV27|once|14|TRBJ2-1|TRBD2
CVIAGGSSYNEQFF
TGTGTTATAGCGGGGGGTAGCTCCTACAATGAGCAGTTCTTC
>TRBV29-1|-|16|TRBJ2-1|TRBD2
CSVEDGLAGVYNEQFF
TGCAGCGTTGAAGATGGGCTAGCGGGGGTTTACAATGAGCAGTTCTTC
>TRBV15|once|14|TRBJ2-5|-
CATSRDRDQETQYF
TGTGCCACCAGCAGAGACAGGGACCAAGAGACCCAGTACTTC
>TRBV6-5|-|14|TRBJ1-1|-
CASSYRPGNTEAFF
TGTGCCAGCAGTTACAGGCCGGGGAACACTGAAGCTTTCTTT
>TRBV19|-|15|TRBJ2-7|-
CASSVQGLPPYEQYF
TGTGCCAGTAGTGTTCAGGGGCTCCCCCCCTACGAGCAGTACTTC
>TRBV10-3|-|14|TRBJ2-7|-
CAISGERVRYEQYF
TGTGCCATCAGTGGGGAGCGGGTAAGATACGAGCAGTACTTC
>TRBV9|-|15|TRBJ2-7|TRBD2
CASSPHGTKPYEQYF
TGTGCCAGCAGCCCACACGGGACTAAACCCTACGAGCAGTACTTC
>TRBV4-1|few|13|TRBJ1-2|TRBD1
CASSQEGTGGYTF
TGCGCCAGCAGCCAAGAGGGGACAGGGGGCTACACCTTC
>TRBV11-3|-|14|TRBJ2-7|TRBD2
CASSSGLAVYEQYF
TGTGCCAGCAGCTCTGGACTAGCTGTCTACGAGCAGTACTTC
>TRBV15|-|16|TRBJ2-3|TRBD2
CATSRFRGRVPDTQYF
TGTGCCACCAGCAGGTTTCGCGGGAGGGTGCCAGATACGCAGTATTTT
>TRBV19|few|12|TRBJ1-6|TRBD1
CASTDRGSPLHF
TGTGCCAGTACGGACAGGGGTTCACCCCTCCACTTT
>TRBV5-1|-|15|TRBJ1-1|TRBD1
CASSSDRVDVAEAFF
TGCGCCAGCAGCTCAGACAGGGTCGACGTAGCTGAAGCTTTCTTT
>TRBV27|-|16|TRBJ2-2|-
CASSPGGTKNTGELFF
TGTGCCAGCAGTCCAGGGGGGACAAAAAACACCGGGGAGCTGTTTTTT
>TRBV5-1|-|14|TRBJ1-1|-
CASTRTDMNTEAFF
TGCGCCAGCACCCGGACAGATATGAACACTGAAGCTTTCTTT
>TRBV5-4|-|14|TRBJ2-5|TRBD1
CASSSPTGGETQYF
TGTGCCAGCAGCTCTCCGACAGGGGGAGAGACCCAGTACTTC
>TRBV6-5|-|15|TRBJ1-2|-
CASSKPSTGIYGYTF
TGTGCCAGCAGTAAACCTAGCACAGGGATCTATGGCTACACCTTC
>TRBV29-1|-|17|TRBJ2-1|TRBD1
CSVPDRDFLSSYNEQFF
TGCAGCGTGCCCGACAGGGATTTTTTGAGCTCCTACAATGAGCAGTTCTTC
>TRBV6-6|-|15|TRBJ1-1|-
CASSYFGQGNTEAFF
TGTGCCAGCAGTTACTTCGGGCAGGGGAACACTGAAGCTTTCTTT
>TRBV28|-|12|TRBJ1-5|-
CAIRGENQPQHF
TGTGCCATACGGGGAGAAAATCAGCCCCAGCATTTT
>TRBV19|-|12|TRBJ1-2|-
CASSIERSGYTF
TGTGCCAGTAGTATAGAACGGTCTGGCTACACCTTC
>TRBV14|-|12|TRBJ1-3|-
CASQKSGNTIYF
TGTGCCAGCCAAAAATCTGGAAACACCATATATTTT
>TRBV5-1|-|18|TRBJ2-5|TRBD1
CASSFSLTGGSWKETQYF
TGCGCCAGCAGCTTCTCCCTTACAGGGGGTTCTTGGAAAGAGACCCAGTACTTC
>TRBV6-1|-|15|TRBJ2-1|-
CASSERTRRYNEQFF
TGTGCCAGCAGTGAACGGACTCGACGGTACAATGAGCAGTTCTTC
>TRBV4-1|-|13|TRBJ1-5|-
CASSQPPDQPQHF
TGCGCCAGCAGCCAACCCCCGGATCAGCCCCAGCATTTT
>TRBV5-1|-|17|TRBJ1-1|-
CASRNYGEALGNTEAFF
TGCGCCAGCCGTAACTATGGGGAGGCTTTGGGGAACACTGAAGCTTTCTTT
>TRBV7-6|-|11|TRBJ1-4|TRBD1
CASSSRGQQVF
TGTGCCAGCAGCTCTAGGGGACAGCAAGTTTTT
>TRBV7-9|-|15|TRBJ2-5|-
CASSAGGTGGETQYF
TGTGCCAGCAGCGCGGGGGGGACAGGAGGAGAGACCCAGTACTTC
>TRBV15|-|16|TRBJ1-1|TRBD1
CATSSPYRDRGLGAFF
TGTGCCACCAGCAGCCCCTACCGGGACAGGGGGCTTGGAGCTTTCTTT
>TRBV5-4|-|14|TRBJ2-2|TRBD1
CASSGRGMVGELFF
TGTGCCAGCAGCGGCAGGGGGATGGTCGGGGAGCTGTTTTTT
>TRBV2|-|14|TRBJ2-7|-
CASSLGESGYEQYF
TGTGCCAGCTCACTCGGGGAATCCGGATACGAGCAGTACTTC
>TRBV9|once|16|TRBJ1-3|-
CASSVGDSLGGNTIYF
TGTGCCAGCAGCGTAGGAGACAGCCTCGGAGGAAACACCATATATTTT
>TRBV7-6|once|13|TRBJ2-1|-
CASSLARVDEQFF
TGTGCCAGCAGCTTAGCGCGCGTCGATGAGCAGTTCTTC
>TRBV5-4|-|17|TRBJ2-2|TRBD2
CASSSGLAGVGTGELFF
TGTGCCAGCAGCTCCGGACTAGCGGGAGTTGGCACCGGGGAGCTGTTTTTT
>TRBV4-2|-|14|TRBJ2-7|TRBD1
CASSQGSTGAEQYF
TGTGCCAGCAGCCAAGGATCGACAGGGGCCGAGCAGTACTTC